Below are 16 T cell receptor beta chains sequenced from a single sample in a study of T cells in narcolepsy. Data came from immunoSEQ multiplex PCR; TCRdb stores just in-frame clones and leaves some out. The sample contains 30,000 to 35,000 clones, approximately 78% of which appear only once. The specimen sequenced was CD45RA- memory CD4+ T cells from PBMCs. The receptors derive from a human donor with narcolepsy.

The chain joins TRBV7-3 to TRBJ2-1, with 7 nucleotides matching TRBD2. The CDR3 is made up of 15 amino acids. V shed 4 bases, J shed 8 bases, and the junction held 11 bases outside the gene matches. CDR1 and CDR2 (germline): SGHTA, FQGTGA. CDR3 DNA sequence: TGTGCCAGCAGCTACTTGGGTAGCGGGTTGGATGAGCAGTTCTTC. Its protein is CASSYLGSGLDEQFF.

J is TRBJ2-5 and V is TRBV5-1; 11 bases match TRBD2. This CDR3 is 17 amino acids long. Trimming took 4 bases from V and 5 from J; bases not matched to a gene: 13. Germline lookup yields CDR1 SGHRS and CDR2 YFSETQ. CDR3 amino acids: CASSPRLAGGPSETQYF. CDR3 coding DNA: TGCGCCAGCAGCCCGCGCCTAGCGGGAGGCCCTTCGGAGACCCAGTACTTC.

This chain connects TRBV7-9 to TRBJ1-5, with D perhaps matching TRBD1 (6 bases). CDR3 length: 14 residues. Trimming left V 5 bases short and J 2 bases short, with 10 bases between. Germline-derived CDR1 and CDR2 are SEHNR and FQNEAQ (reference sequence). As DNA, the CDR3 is TGTGCCAGCAGCAAGGGGGGGGGCAATCAGCCCCAGCATTTT. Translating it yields CASSKGGGNQPQHF.

The CDR3 protein is CASSVSRGGRETQYF. The CDR3 nucleotides are TGTGCCAGCAGCGTATCGCGGGGGGGCCGTGAGACCCAGTACTTC. The rearrangement links TRBV9 to TRBJ2-5; TRBD2 agrees at 9 bases. Germline trimming cut 1 base from V and 5 bases from J; bases unmatched to any gene: 6. CDR3 length: 15 amino acids. Germline CDR1 SGDLS, CDR2 YYNGEE. The full variable domain, with the rest looked up from reference TRBV9 and TRBJ2-5, is DSGVTQTPKHLITATGQRVTLRCSPRSGDLSVYWYQQSLDQGLQFLIQYYNGEERAKGNILERFSAQQFPDLHSELNLSSLELGDSALYFCASSVSRGGRETQYFGPGTRLLVL.

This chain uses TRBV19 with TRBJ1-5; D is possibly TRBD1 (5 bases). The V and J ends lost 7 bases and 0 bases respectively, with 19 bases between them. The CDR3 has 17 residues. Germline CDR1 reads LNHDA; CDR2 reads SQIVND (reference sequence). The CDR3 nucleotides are TGTGCCAGTAAAGGTCGGAGGGACTCTTATAGCAATCAGCCCCAGCATTTT. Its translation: CASKGRRDSYSNQPQHF.

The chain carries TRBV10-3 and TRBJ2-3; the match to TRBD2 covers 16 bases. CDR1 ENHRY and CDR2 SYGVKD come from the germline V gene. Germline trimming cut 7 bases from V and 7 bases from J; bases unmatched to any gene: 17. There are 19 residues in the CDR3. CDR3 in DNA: TGTGCCATCACCCTCTCTCCGGGACTAGCGGGGGGGCTTAAAAATACGCAGTATTTT. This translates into CAITLSPGLAGGLKNTQYF.

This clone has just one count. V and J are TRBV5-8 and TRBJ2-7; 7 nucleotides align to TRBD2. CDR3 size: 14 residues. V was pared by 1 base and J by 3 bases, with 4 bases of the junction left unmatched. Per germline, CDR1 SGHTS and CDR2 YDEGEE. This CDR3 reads CASSLRGSFYEQYF. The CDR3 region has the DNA TGTGCCAGCAGCTTGCGCGGGAGCTTCTACGAGCAGTACTTC.

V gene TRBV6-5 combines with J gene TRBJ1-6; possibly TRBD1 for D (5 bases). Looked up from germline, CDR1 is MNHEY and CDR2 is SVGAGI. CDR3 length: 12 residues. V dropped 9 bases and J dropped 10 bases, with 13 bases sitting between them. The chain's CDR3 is CASFGRGSPLHF. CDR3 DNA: TGTGCCAGTTTCGGAAGGGGCTCACCCCTCCACTTT.

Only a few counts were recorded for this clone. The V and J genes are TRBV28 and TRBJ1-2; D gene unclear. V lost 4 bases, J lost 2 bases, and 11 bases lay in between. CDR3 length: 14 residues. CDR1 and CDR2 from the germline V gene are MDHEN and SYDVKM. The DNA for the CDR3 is TGTGCCAGCAGTTCCTCACCTCTCAACTATGGCTACACCTTC. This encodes CASSSSPLNYGYTF.

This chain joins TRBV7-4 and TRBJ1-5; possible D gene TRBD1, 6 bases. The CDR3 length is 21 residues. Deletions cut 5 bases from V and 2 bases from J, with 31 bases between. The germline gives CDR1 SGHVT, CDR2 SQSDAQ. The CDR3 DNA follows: TGTGCCAGCAGCCGTTGGACAGATACTATACAATTCCATAAGGGCAATCAGCCCCAGCATTTT. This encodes CASSRWTDTIQFHKGNQPQHF.

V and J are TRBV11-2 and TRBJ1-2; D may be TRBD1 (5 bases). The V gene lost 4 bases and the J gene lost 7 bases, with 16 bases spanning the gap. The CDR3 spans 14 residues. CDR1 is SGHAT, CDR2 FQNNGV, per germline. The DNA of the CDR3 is TGTGCCAGCAGCTCGCCCGGGGGTTTTCGTGGCTACACCTTC. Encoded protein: CASSSPGGFRGYTF.

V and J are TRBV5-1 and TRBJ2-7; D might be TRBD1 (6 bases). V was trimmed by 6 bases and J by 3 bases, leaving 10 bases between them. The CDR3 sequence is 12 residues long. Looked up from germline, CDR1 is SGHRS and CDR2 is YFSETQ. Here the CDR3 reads CASKAGDYEQYF. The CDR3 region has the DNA TGCGCCAGCAAGGCAGGGGACTACGAGCAGTACTTC.

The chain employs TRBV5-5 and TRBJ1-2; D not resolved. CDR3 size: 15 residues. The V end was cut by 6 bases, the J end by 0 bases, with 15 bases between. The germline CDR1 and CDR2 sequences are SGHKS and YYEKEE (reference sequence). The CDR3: CASTQSGKTNYGYTF. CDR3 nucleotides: TGTGCCAGCACCCAGTCGGGCAAGACTAACTATGGCTACACCTTC.

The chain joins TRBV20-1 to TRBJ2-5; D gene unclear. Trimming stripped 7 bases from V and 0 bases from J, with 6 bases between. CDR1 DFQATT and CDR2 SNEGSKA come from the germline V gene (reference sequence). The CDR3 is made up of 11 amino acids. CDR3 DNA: TGCAGTGGTGTCAACCAAGAGACCCAGTACTTC. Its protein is CSGVNQETQYF.

This CDR3 is CASSIGPAGAYEQYF. The CDR3 DNA is TGTGCCAGTAGTATAGGGCCCGCAGGGGCCTACGAGCAGTACTTC. The chain carries TRBV19 and TRBJ2-7; D is possibly TRBD1 (6 bases). V was shortened by 1 base and J by 2 bases, with 12 bases between the two germline ends. Per germline, CDR1 LNHDA and CDR2 SQIVND (reference sequence). This CDR3 is built from 15 residues.

The CDR3, as DNA: TGTGCCAGCAGCCCGTACCAAGAGACCCAGTACTTC. This codes for CASSPYQETQYF. This chain links TRBV11-2 with TRBJ2-5; D remains ambiguous. Germline loops: CDR1 SGHAT, CDR2 FQNNGV. Trimming took off 5 bases at V and 0 bases at J, with 4 bases between the two ends. There are 12 residues in the CDR3.